This passage covers 12 T cell receptor beta chains from one sample sequenced in a study of shared clonotypes between healthy human individuals. Profiled with immunoSEQ multiplex PCR; TCRdb holds only in-frame clones, not every one. The sample records 2 million to 2.5 million clones, approximately 93% being singletons. The specimen was naive CD4+ T cells from PBMCs. Subset in this sample: CD45RA+ positively selected. These receptors were collected from a man aged 18 to 29 in good health. Some clones in this sample may be carry-over from other donors' samples.

V usage is TRBV6-1 and J usage is TRBJ2-3; D is possibly TRBD1 (6 bases). The CDR3 totals 13 residues. V lost 1 base to trimming and J lost 4 bases, with 6 bases between them. Germline CDR1 and CDR2: MNHNS and SASEGT. The CDR3 nucleotides read TGTGCCAGCAGTGAAGAGGGGGCAGATACGCAGTATTTT. Its protein product is CASSEEGADTQYF.

This clone was seen only once. The chain has TRBV2 and TRBJ2-7; no clear D gene. Germline V gives CDR1 SNHLY, CDR2 FYNNEI. CDR3 size: 14 residues. V dropped 7 bases and J dropped 3 bases, with 16 bases sitting between them. This CDR3 reads CASKREVVLYEQYF. CDR3 sequence (DNA): TGTGCCAGCAAGCGAGAGGTAGTCCTCTACGAGCAGTACTTC.

V is TRBV6-6 and J is TRBJ1-5; weak D call: TRBD1 (5 bases). Germline V gene lookup returns CDR1 MNHNY and CDR2 SVGAGI (reference sequence). V lost 5 bases and J 1 base, leaving 12 bases between the germline ends. This CDR3 spans 15 amino acids. CDR3 bases: TGTGCCAGCAGTAAAGGGACCGCGAGCAATCAGCCCCAGCATTTT. Protein product: CASSKGTASNQPQHF.

This clone appeared a single time. The chain links TRBV7-9 to TRBJ1-1; D unclear. Germline-derived CDR1 and CDR2 are SEHNR and FQNEAQ (reference sequence). With 6 bases removed from V and 7 bases from J, the gap between germline ends came to 9 bases. This CDR3 comprises 11 residues. CDR3: CASSSWDEAFF. The DNA for the CDR3 is TGTGCCAGCAGTTCCTGGGATGAAGCTTTCTTT.

The chain combines TRBV7-3 with TRBJ2-5; no firm D call. The CDR3 consists of 15 residues. The V end was cut by 6 bases, the J end by 2 bases, with 16 bases between. From germline, CDR1 is SGHTA and CDR2 FQGTGA. This chain's CDR3 is CASRLGRSTQETQYF. As DNA, the CDR3 is TGTGCCAGCAGACTTGGAAGGAGCACTCAAGAGACCCAGTACTTC.

The chain is built from TRBV5-4 and TRBJ2-5; 8 bases align to TRBD2. The V gene end was trimmed by 4 bases and the J gene end by 5 bases; junction bases not matched to a gene: 7. The V gene's germline CDR1 is SGHNT and CDR2 YYREEE (reference sequence). The CDR3 has 14 amino acids. The CDR3 is CASSPSLAGETQYF. CDR3 coding DNA: TGTGCCAGCAGCCCGTCTTTAGCGGGGGAGACCCAGTACTTC.

The chain links TRBV2 to TRBJ1-5; 8 positions match TRBD1. Germline CDR1 is SNHLY and CDR2 is FYNNEI. The CDR3 is 14 residues long. Trimming removed 6 bases from V and 7 bases from J; junction bases left unmatched: 8. The CDR3 is CASSVQGAGQPQHF. Here the CDR3 DNA reads TGTGCCAGCAGCGTGCAGGGGGCGGGACAGCCCCAGCATTTT. Together with reference TRBV2 and TRBJ1-5, the CDR3 gives the full variable domain: EPEVTQTPSHQVTQMGQEVILRCVPISNHLYFYWYRQILGQKVEFLVSFYNNEISEKSEIFDDQFSVERPDGSNFTLKIRSTKLEDSAMYFCASSVQGAGQPQHFGDGTRLSIL.

The J gene is TRBJ1-1, the V gene TRBV5-3, with D uncertain. TRBV5-3 is known as an ORF, though its function is uncertain. The V end was cut by 2 bases, the J end by 3 bases, with 5 bases between. The CDR3 has 12 amino acids. CDR3 loop: CARSFGDTEAFF. CDR3 nucleotides: TGTGCCAGAAGCTTCGGGGACACTGAAGCTTTCTTT.

The V gene is TRBV9, the J gene TRBJ2-1, with TRBD2 matching over 7 bases. This CDR3 is built from 15 residues. Germline loops: CDR1 SGDLS, CDR2 YYNGEE. V lost 4 bases to trimming and J lost 1 base; unmatched junction nucleotides: 5. The CDR3 is CASSRAGRSYNEQFF. CDR3 DNA sequence: TGTGCCAGCAGCCGAGCGGGAAGATCCTACAATGAGCAGTTCTTC.

J is TRBJ1-4 and V is TRBV6-4, with D possibly TRBD1 on 5 matching bases. Germline V gene sequence: CDR1 MRHNA, CDR2 SNTAGT. The CDR3 has 15 residues. The V gene lost 6 bases and the J gene lost 7 bases, with 18 bases spanning the gap. CDR3 region: CASRGPGLDSEKLFF. CDR3 DNA sequence: TGTGCCAGCAGAGGACCCGGACTCGACAGTGAAAAACTGTTTTTT.

The chain combines TRBV19 with TRBJ1-5, with 7 bases aligning to TRBD1. Trimming at V came to 6 bases and at J to 7 bases, leaving 18 bases not matched to a gene. Per germline, CDR1 LNHDA and CDR2 SQIVND (reference sequence). This CDR3 has 17 amino acids. This CDR3 is CASRTFGGGPTYQPQHF. CDR3 in DNA: TGTGCCAGTAGAACCTTCGGAGGGGGCCCTACGTACCAGCCCCAGCATTTT.

The V call is TRBV6-1, the J call TRBJ1-5, with TRBD1 as a possible D gene (6 bases). This CDR3 is built from 13 residues. Germline V gene data show CDR1 as MNHNS and CDR2 as SASEGT. The V and J ends lost 5 bases and 8 bases respectively, with 13 bases between them. The CDR3 nucleotides are TGTGCCAGCAGTCCCCGGGGGCGTGAGCCCCAGCATTTT. Protein sequence: CASSPRGREPQHF.